Presented here are 3 T cell receptor beta chains from one specimen sequenced in a study of CD8+ T cells in alopecia areata. Treatment denoted: oral pan-JAK inhibitor, 5-10 mg twice daily. TCR sequencing used cDNA made by reverse transcription of extracted RNA. Some clones are missing from TCRdb's copy, which holds only in-frame ones; the method was immunoSEQ multiplex PCR. The sample includes about 100,000 clones, almost 60% of them seen just once. Sequencing was performed on CD8+ T cells sorted from blood, taken at approximately week 60, from a patient treated with tofacitinib. The receptor set was obtained from a human donor with alopecia areata.

The genes are TRBV9 and TRBJ1-2; no clear D. The CDR3 loop spans 20 amino acids. Germline-derived CDR1 and CDR2 are SGDLS and YYNGEE. V was trimmed by 1 base and J by 4 bases, leaving 29 bases between them. As DNA, the CDR3 is TGTGCCAGCAGCGTAAAAGAAGATGGTGCGGTTAGCAACCAAATCTATGGCTACACCTTC. Translation: CASSVKEDGAVSNQIYGYTF.

The CDR3 reads CASSQDLNGRGLQPQHF. CDR3 sequence (DNA): TGCGCCAGCAGCCAAGATCTAAACGGCAGGGGGCTTCAGCCCCAGCATTTT. The chain recombines TRBV4-1 with TRBJ1-5; 8 bases fit TRBD1. The V and J ends lost 0 bases and 6 bases, in that order; junction bases with no gene match: 10. Per germline, CDR1 MGHRA and CDR2 YSYEKL. The CDR3 contains 17 residues.

This clone was detected a few times. The gene calls are TRBV29-1 and TRBJ2-1; D unresolved. This CDR3 has 12 residues. With 7 bases removed from V and 5 bases from J, the gap between germline ends came to 12 bases. Germline V CDR1 and CDR2: SQVTM, ANQGSEA. The CDR3 protein is CSAPEKDNEQFF. The CDR3 DNA reads TGCAGCGCCCCGGAAAAAGACAATGAGCAGTTCTTC.